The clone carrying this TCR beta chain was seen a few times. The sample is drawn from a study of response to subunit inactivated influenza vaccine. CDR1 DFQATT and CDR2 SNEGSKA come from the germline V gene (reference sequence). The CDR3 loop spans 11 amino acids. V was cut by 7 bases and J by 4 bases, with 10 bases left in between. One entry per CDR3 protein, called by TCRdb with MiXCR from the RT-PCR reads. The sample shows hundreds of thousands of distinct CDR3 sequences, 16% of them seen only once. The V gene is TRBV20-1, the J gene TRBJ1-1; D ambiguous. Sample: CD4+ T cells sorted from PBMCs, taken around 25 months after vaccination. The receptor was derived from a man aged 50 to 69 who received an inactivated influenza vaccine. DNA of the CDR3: TGCAGTGTTCCAGGAATCACTGAAGCTTTCTTT. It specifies CSVPGITEAFF.